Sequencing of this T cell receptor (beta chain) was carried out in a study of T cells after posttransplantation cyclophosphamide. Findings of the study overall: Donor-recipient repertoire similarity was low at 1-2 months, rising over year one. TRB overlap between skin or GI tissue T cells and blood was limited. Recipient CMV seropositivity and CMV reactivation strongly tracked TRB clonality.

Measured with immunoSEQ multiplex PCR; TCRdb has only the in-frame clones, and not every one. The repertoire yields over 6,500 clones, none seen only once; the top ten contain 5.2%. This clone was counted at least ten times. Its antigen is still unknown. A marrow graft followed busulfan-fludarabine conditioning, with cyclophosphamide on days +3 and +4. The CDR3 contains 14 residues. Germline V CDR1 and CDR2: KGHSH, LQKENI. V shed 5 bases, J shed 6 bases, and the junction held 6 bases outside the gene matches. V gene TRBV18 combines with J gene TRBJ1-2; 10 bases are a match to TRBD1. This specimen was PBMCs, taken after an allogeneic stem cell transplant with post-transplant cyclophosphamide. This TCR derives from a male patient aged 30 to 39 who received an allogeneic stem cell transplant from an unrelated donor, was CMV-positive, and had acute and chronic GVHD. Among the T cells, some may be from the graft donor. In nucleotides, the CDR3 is TGTGCCAGCTCATTGACGGACAGGGGGGATGGCTACACCTTC. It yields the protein CASSLTDRGDGYTF.